These T cell receptor beta chains were read from a single sample in a study of spatial heterogeneity in lung cancer. TCRdb called the 5' RACE reads again in MiXCR, with one record for every CDR3 protein. The sample lists some 5,100 distinct CDR3 sequences, approximately 22% occurring once. Material: lung tumor tissue, obtained at surgery. The receptor source for this set is a male donor with early-stage non-small cell lung cancer. CDR3s include the opening cysteine and the closing phenylalanine or tryptophan. Fields, in order: J gene, V gene, clone size, D gene, CDR3 DNA, CDR3 protein. A D gene is named only where the DNA matches it firmly. For some rows the clone size is stated as once, few or many, or as a class when expanded; others skip it.

>TRBJ2-7|TRBV18|NA|TRBD2
TGTGCCAGCTCACCCCTCGGGACTAGCGGCTCCTACGAGCAGTACTTC
CASSPLGTSGSYEQYF
>TRBJ2-3|TRBV6-5|NA|NA
TGTGCCAGCAGTTACGGGACCACGGATACGCAGTATTTT
CASSYGTTDTQYF
>TRBJ2-7|TRBV5-1|NA|NA
TGCGCCAGCAGCCACAGGGGCTCCGGGACTAGCTCCTACGAGCAGTACTTC
CASSHRGSGTSSYEQYF
>TRBJ2-3|TRBV20-1|NA|NA
TGCAGTGCTAGAGTCCTAGCCCTAAGCACAGATACGCAGTATTTT
CSARVLALSTDTQYF
>TRBJ2-3|TRBV7-8|NA|NA
TGTGCCAGCAGCTTAGTGTCGGCGGGGAAAACAGATACGCAGTATTTT
CASSLVSAGKTDTQYF
>TRBJ1-1|TRBV20-1|few|NA
TGCAGTGCTAGGGCTCAAGAGAAGAACACTGAAGCTTTCTTT
CSARAQEKNTEAFF
>TRBJ2-7|TRBV6-5|NA|TRBD2
TGTGCCAGCAGTGGGGGACTAGCGCCGACCTACGAGCAGTACTTC
CASSGGLAPTYEQYF
>TRBJ1-2|TRBV28|few|NA
TGTGCCAGCACCGCAAACTTCAACCCCTATGGCTACACCTTC
CASTANFNPYGYTF
>TRBJ1-1|TRBV20-1|many|NA
TGCAGTGCTTCAGGGCGTGCCGGGAACACTGAAGCTTTCTTT
CSASGRAGNTEAFF
>TRBJ2-2|TRBV19|few|NA
TGTGCCACTCCGACGAACACCGGGGAGCTGTTTTTT
CATPTNTGELFF
>TRBJ1-1|TRBV6-5|NA|NA
TGTGCCAGCAGTTACGATGCGAGAGCTTTCTTT
CASSYDARAFF
>TRBJ2-3|TRBV5-1|NA|TRBD2
TGCGCCAGCAAACTCTGGACTAGCGGGGGGAGCACAGATACGCAGTATTTT
CASKLWTSGGSTDTQYF
>TRBJ2-1|TRBV29-1|few|TRBD1
TGCAGCGTGAATAGGGACAGGGGTTACAATGAGCAGTTCTTC
CSVNRDRGYNEQFF
>TRBJ2-2|TRBV30|medium-sized|NA
TGTGCCTGGAGTGAATTCCCCGGGGAGCTGTTTTTT
CAWSEFPGELFF
>TRBJ1-5|TRBV6-1|few|NA
TGTGCCAGCAGTGATGGTGACAGTAAGAATTCCCGGGCCGGGGGAATGCCCCAGCATTTT
CASSDGDSKNSRAGGMPQHF
>TRBJ2-5|TRBV10-2|few|NA
TGTGCCAGCAGTTACGCAGGACGCGAGACCCAGTACTTC
CASSYAGRETQYF
>TRBJ1-5|TRBV4-3|few|NA
TGCGCCAGCAGCCTGGACAGTGGCCTCAGCAATCAGCCCCAGCATTTT
CASSLDSGLSNQPQHF
>TRBJ2-7|TRBV5-6|few|TRBD2
TGTGCCAGCAGCTATCCTAGCGGGAGGGCCTACGAGCAGTACTTC
CASSYPSGRAYEQYF
>TRBJ1-5|TRBV20-1|few|NA
TGCAGTGCTCAACCCGCAAATGATCAGCCCCAGCATTTT
CSAQPANDQPQHF
>TRBJ2-3|TRBV5-1|medium-sized|NA
TGCGCCAGCAGCTTCGCACAGAGCACAGATACGCAGTATTTT
CASSFAQSTDTQYF
>TRBJ2-7|TRBV18|medium-sized|NA
TGTGCCAGCTCACAGACCCACCTCTACGAGCAGTACTTC
CASSQTHLYEQYF
>TRBJ2-1|TRBV4-3|medium-sized|NA
TGCGCCAGCAGCCAAGAGGGGCGGGATTGGGATGAGCAGTTCTTC
CASSQEGRDWDEQFF
>TRBJ2-2|TRBV2|medium-sized|NA
TGTGCCAGCAGTGGCACTTTTGGGGAGCTGTTTTTT
CASSGTFGELFF
>TRBJ2-1|TRBV20-1|NA|TRBD2
TGCAGTGCTCTTCTAGCGGTGAATGAGCAGTTCTTC
CSALLAVNEQFF
>TRBJ1-5|TRBV7-9|few|NA
TGTGCCAGCAGCCAGGACGGTAATCAGCCCCAGCATTTT
CASSQDGNQPQHF
>TRBJ2-5|TRBV20-1|many|TRBD2
TGCAGTGCTTACCTGACTAGCGGGAGTAGGGAGACCCAGTACTTC
CSAYLTSGSRETQYF
>TRBJ2-7|TRBV12-3/TRBV12-4|NA|NA
TGTGCCAGCAGTTCTGGAGGGAACACCTACGAGCAGTACTTC
CASSSGGNTYEQYF
>TRBJ1-4|TRBV7-6|many|NA
TGTGCCAGCAGCTTAAGGGGGATTGCAAGGGAAAAACTGTTTTTT
CASSLRGIAREKLFF
>TRBJ2-1|TRBV20-1|medium-sized|TRBD2
TGCAGTGCTAGAGATAGGGGACTAGCGGGAGGTTTTAACCTCAATGAGCAGTTCTTC
CSARDRGLAGGFNLNEQFF
>TRBJ2-5|TRBV6-5|medium-sized|NA
TGTGCCAGCAGCCCCAACAGGGACCAAGAGACCCAGTACTTC
CASSPNRDQETQYF
>TRBJ1-6|TRBV2|NA|NA
TGTGCCACCTCTAGACAGGAGGATTCACCCCTCCACTTT
CATSRQEDSPLHF
>TRBJ1-5|TRBV16|NA|NA
TGTGCCAGCAGCCAACGCAGGGACAATCAGCCCCAGCATTTT
CASSQRRDNQPQHF
>TRBJ2-3|TRBV18|NA|NA
TGTGCCAGCTCACCCTCTAGGGGCACAGATACGCAGTATTTT
CASSPSRGTDTQYF
>TRBJ1-6|TRBV28|few|NA
TGTGCCAGCAGTGAAGATCTCTACAGGGCGAATAATTCACCCCTCCACTTT
CASSEDLYRANNSPLHF
>TRBJ1-5|TRBV28|medium-sized|TRBD1
TGTGCCAGCACGGGGACAGGCAATCAGCCCCAGCATTTT
CASTGTGNQPQHF
>TRBJ1-1|TRBV5-4|medium-sized|TRBD1
TGTGCCAGCAGCGCCCGGGACAGAAGAACTGAAGCTTTCTTT
CASSARDRRTEAFF
>TRBJ1-1|TRBV28|many|NA
TGTGCCAGCAAAGCAGGGATCACTGAAGCTTTCTTT
CASKAGITEAFF
>TRBJ2-5|TRBV27|large|NA
TGTGCCAGCAGTTTAAACGGCCGCGGTCAAGAGACCCAGTACTTC
CASSLNGRGQETQYF
>TRBJ2-1|TRBV28|NA|NA
TGTGCCGGCGGTCGGAATGAGCAGTTCTTC
CAGGRNEQFF
>TRBJ1-5|TRBV18|once|NA
TGTGCCAGCTCACCTATGGGGGGTGGGCAGCCCCAGCATTTT
CASSPMGGGQPQHF
>TRBJ1-6|TRBV7-9|NA|TRBD1
TGTGCCAGCAGCCCCGACAGGGTCAATTCACCCCTCCACTTT
CASSPDRVNSPLHF
>TRBJ1-2|TRBV5-6|NA|TRBD1
TGTGCCAGCAGTTTACCCACACAGGGGGCTAACTATGGCTACACCTTC
CASSLPTQGANYGYTF
>TRBJ1-6|TRBV27|NA|TRBD1
TGTGCCAGCAGTTTACGAGACAGGGGAGGATCCTATAATTCACCCCTCCACTTT
CASSLRDRGGSYNSPLHF
>TRBJ1-5|TRBV7-8|medium-sized|NA
TGTGCCAGCAGCTTAGAAGGGTTCCAGCCCCAGCATTTT
CASSLEGFQPQHF
>TRBJ2-1|TRBV5-1|NA|TRBD2
TGCGCCAGCAGCTTGGTAGCGGGAGGGTACAATGAGCAGTTCTTC
CASSLVAGGYNEQFF